This TCR beta chain was captured in a study of T cell responses to AZD1222 COVID-19 vaccine. General observations from the study: There were mostly white British donors and more females than males, and clonal diversity was possibly underestimated. Of spike-specific TCRs, nearly half reportedly target regions left unmutated in variants. Repertoire sampling was restricted to post-peak T cell response timepoints.

Second doses were pooled across both intervals (about 4 or about 12 weeks). The CDR3 has 16 residues. Germline loops: CDR1 LNHNV, CDR2 YYDKDF (reference sequence). The ends lost 1 base at V and 2 bases at J; junction bases unmatched: 8. In the case of this clone: Its antigen is unidentified.

The assay was immunoSEQ multiplex PCR, and TCRdb's table has in-frame clones only and misses some. The sample lists tens of thousands of clones, over 70% occurring once. The V gene is TRBV15, the J gene TRBJ2-7; TRBD2 agrees at 7 bases. The source is an adult who received the AZD1222 COVID-19 vaccine. This sample comprised peripheral blood, obtained 28 days after the second AZD1222 dose. The CDR3 sequence is CATSRVSESGTYEQYF. The CDR3 DNA follows: TGTGCCACCAGCAGAGTCTCGGAAAGCGGGACCTACGAGCAGTACTTC.